This TCR beta chain was documented in a study of Graves' ophthalmopathy and Graves' hyperthyroidism. Study-level background: Peripheral blood sampling preceded any treatment and occurred at initial diagnosis.

This clonotype was counted at least ten times. What it recognizes is unknown. RNA transcripts yielded amplified TCR beta CDR3 regions. HTBI-primed first-round RT-PCR preceded second-round multiplex PCR. Via MiXCR, TCRdb re-called the multiplex PCR reads, giving one row per CDR3 protein. The sample shows about 740,000 distinct CDR3 sequences, 40% of them seen only once. Study-level findings and limits: The model predicted ophthalmopathy progression with roughly 71% sensitivity and around 72% specificity. A 13-signature model separated ophthalmopathy from stable hyperthyroidism, reaching around 88% sensitivity and around 79% specificity cross-validated. Blood contained most expanded thyroid clonotypes exceeding 0.001 frequency.

The V segment lost 5 bases and the J segment 5 bases; nucleotides outside the gene matches: 5. The CDR3 runs 13 residues. The sequenced material came from peripheral blood. The gene calls are TRBV12-3 or TRBV12-4 and TRBJ1-2, with 7 bases identical to TRBD1. The source is an adult man with Graves' ophthalmopathy. Written as DNA, the CDR3 is TGTGCCAGCAGTGACTCGGGACAGTATGGCTACACCTTC. This codes for CASSDSGQYGYTF.